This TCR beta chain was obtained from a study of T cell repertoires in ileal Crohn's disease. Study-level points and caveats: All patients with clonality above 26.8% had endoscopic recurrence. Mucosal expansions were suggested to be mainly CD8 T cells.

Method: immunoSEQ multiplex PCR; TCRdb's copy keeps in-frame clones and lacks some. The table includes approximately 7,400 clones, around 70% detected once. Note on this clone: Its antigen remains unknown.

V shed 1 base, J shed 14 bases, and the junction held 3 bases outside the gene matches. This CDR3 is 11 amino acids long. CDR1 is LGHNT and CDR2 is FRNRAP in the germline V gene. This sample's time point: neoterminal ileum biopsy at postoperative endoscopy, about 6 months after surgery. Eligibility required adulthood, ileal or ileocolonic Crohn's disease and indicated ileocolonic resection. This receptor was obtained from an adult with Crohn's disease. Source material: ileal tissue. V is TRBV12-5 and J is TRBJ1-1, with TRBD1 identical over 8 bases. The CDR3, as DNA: TGTGCTAGTGGTTTGGGACAGGGGCTATTCTTT. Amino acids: CASGLGQGLFF.